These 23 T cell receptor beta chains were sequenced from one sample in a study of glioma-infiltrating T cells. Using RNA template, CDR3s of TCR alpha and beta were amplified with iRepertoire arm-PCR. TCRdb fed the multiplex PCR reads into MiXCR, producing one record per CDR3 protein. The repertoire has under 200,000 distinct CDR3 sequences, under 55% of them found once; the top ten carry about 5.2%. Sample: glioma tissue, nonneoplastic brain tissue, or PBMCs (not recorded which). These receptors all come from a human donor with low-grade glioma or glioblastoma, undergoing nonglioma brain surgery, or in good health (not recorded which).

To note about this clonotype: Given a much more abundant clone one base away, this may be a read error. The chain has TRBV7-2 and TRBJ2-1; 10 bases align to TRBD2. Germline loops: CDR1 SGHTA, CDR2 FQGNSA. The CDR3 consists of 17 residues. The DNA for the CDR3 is TGTGCCAGCAGCTTATTAGCGGGAGGCTCCTCCTACAATGAGCAGCTCTTC. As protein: CASSLLAGGSSYNEQLF.

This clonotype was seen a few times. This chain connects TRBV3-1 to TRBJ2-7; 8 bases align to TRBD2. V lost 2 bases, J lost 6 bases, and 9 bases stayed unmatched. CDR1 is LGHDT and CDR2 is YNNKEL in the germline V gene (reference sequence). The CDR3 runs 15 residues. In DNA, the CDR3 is TGTGCCAGCAGCCAAAGAGCGGGAGTGAAGTCCGAGCAGTACTTC. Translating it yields CASSQRAGVKSEQYF.

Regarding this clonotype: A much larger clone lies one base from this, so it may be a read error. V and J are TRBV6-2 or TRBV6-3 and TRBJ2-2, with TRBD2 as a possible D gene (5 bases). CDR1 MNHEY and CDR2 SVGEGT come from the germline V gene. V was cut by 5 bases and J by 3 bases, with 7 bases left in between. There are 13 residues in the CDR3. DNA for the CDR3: TGTGCCAGCAGTAGCGGCCACACCGGGGAGCTGTTTTTT. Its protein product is CASSSGHTGELFF.

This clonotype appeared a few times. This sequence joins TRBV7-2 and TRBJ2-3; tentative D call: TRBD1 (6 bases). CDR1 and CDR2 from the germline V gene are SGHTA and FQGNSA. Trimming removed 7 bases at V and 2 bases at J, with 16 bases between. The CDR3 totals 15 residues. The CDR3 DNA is TGTGCCAGCACCCCGCCTGGGGACATCACAGATACGCAGTATTTT. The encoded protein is CASTPPGDITDTQYF.

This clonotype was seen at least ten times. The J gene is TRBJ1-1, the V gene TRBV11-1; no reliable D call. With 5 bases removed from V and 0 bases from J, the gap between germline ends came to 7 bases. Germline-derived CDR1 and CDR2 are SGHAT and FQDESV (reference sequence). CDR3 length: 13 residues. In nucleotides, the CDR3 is TGTGCCAGCAGCCCGGGGATGAACACTGAAGCTTTCTTT. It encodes CASSPGMNTEAFF.

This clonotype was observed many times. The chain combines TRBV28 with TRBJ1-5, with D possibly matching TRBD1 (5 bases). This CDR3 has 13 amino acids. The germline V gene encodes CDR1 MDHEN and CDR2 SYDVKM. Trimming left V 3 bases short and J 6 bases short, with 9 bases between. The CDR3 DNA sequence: TGTGCCAGCAGTTTGAGGGGTAGTCAGCCCCAGCATTTT. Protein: CASSLRGSQPQHF.

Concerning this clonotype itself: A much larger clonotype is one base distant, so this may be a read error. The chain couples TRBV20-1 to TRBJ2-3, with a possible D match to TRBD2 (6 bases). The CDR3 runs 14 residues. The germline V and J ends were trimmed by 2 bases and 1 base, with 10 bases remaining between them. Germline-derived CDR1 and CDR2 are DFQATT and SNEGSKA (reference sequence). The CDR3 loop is CSARFSGRTDTQYF. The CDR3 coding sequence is TGCAGTGCTAGATTTAGCGGTCGCACAGATACGCAGTATTTT.

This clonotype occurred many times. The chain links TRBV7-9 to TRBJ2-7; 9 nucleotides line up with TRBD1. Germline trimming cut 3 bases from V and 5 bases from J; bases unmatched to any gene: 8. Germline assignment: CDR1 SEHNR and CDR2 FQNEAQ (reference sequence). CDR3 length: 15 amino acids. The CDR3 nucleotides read TGTGCCAGCAGCTTGGGCGATGACAGGGGGAACGAGCAGTACTTC. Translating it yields CASSLGDDRGNEQYF.

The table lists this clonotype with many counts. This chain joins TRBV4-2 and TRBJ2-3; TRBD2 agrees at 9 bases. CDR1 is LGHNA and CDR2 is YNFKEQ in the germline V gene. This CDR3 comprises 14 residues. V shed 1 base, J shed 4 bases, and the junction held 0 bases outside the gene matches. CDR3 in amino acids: CASSQGLAADTQYF. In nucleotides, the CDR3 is TGTGCCAGCAGCCAAGGACTAGCGGCAGATACGCAGTATTTT.

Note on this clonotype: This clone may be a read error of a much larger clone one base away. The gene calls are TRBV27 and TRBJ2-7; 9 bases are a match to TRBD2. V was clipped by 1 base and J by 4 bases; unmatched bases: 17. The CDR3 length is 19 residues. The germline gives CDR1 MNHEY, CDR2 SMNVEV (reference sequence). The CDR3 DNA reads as TGTGCCAGCAGTTTATTAATCCCCGGGACTAGCTGGAAGCAGTACGAGCAGTACTTC. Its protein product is CASSLLIPGTSWKQYEQYF.

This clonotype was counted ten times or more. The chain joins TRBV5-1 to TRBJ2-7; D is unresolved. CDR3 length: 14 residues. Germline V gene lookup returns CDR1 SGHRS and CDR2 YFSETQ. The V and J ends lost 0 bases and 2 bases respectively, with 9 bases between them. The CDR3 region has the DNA TGCGCCAGCAGCTTGGAGGGCACCCCCTACGAGCAGTACTTC. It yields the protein CASSLEGTPYEQYF.

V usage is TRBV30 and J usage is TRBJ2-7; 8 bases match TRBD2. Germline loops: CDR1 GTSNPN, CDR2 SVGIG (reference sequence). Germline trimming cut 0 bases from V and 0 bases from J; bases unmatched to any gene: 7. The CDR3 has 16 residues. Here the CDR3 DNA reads TGTGCCTGGAGTGTACGTTCGAGCGGGAGCTCCTACGAGCAGTACTTC. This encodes CAWSVRSSGSSYEQYF.

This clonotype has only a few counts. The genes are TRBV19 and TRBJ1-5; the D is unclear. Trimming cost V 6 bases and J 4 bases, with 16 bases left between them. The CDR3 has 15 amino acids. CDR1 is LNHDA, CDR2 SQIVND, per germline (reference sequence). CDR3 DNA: TGTGCCAGTAGGGCAGACGTTTTCGGGAATCAGCCCCAGCATTTT. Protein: CASRADVFGNQPQHF.

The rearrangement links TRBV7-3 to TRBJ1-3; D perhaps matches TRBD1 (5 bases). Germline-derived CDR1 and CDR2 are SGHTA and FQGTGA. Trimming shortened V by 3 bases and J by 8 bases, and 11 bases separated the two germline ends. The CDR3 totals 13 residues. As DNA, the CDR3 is TGTGCCAGCAGCTTCGGGGGGTCGGACACCATATATTTT. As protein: CASSFGGSDTIYF.

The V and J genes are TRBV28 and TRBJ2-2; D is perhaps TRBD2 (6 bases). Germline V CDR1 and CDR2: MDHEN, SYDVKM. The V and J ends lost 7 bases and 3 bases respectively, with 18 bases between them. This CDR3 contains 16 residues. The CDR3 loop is CASIPSGSGDTGELFF. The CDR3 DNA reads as TGTGCCAGCATTCCCTCCGGGAGCGGCGACACCGGGGAGCTGTTTTTT.

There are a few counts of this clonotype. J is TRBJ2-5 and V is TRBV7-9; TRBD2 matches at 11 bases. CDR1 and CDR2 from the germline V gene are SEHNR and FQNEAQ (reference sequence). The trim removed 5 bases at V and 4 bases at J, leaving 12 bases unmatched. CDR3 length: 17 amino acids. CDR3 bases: TGTGCCAGCAGCACCTCCCTACCGGGACTAGCGGTAGAGACCCAGTACTTC. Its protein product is CASSTSLPGLAVETQYF.

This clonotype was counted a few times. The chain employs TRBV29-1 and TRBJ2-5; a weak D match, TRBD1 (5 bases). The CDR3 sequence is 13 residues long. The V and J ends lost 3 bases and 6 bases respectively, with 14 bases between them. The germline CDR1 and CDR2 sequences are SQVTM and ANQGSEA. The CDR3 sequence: CSVDLVRVKTQYF. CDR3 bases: TGCAGCGTTGACTTAGTCAGGGTGAAGACCCAGTACTTC.

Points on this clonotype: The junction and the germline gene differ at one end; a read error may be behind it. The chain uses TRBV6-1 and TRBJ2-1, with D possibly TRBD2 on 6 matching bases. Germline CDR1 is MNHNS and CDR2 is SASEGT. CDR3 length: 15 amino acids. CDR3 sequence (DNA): TGTGCCATCAGTGAAACTAGCCGGAACAGCGCTGAGCAGTTCTTC. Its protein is CAISETSRNSAEQFF.

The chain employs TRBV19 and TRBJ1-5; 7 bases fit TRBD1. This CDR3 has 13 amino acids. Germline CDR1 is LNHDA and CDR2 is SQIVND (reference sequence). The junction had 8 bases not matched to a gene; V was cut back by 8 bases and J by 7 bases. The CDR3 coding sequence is TGTGCCAGTCGGGACAGAGAAGCCCAGCCCCAGCATTTT. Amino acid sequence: CASRDREAQPQHF.

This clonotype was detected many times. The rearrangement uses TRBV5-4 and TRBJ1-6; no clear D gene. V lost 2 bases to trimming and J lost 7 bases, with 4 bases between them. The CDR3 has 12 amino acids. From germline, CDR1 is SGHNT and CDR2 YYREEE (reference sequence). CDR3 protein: CASSFRNSPLHF. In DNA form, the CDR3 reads TGTGCCAGCAGCTTTAGAAATTCACCCCTCCACTTT. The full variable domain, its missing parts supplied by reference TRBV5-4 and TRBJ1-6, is ETGVTQSPTHLIKTRGQQVTLRCSSQSGHNTVSWYQQALGQGPQFIFQYYREEENGRGNFPPRFSGLQFPNYSSELNVNALELDDSALYLCASSFRNSPLHFGNGTRLTVT.

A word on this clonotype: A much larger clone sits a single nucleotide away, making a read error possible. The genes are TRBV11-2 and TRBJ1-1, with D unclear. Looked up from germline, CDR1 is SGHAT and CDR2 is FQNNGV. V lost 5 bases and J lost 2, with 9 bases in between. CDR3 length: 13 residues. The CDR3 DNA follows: TGTGCCAGCAGCCCCCACAACAACACTGAAGCTTTCTTT. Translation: CASSPHNNTEAFF.

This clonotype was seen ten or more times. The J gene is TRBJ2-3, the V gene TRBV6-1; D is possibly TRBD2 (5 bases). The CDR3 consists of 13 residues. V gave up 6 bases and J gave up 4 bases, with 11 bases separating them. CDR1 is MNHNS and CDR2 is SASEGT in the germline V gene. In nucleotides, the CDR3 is TGTGCCAGCAGGTTGGACTCTGCAGATACGCAGTATTTT. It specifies CASRLDSADTQYF.

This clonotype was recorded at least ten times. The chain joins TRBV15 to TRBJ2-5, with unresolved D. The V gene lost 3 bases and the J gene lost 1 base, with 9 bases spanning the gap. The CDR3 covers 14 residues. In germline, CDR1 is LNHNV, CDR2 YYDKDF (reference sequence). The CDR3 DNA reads TGTGCCACCAGCAGCCTCAGCCTCCAAGAGACCCAGTACTTC. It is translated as CATSSLSLQETQYF.